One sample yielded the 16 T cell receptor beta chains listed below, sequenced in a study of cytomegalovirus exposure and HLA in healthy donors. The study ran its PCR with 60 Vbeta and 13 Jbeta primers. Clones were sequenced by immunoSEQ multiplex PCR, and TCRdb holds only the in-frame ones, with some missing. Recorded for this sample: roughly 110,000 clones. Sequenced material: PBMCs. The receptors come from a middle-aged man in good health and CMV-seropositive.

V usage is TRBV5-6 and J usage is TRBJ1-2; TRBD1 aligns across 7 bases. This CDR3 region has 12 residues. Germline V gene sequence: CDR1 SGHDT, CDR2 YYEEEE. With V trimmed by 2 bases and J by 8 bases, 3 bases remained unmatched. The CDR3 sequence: CASSFTGDGYTF. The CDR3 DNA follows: TGTGCCAGCAGCTTTACAGGGGACGGCTACACCTTC.

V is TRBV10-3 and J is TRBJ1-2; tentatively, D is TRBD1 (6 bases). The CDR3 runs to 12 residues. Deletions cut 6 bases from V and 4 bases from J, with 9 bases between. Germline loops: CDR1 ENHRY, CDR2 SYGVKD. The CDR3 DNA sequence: TGTGCCATCAGGACGGACAGCTATGGCTACACCTTC. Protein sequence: CAIRTDSYGYTF.

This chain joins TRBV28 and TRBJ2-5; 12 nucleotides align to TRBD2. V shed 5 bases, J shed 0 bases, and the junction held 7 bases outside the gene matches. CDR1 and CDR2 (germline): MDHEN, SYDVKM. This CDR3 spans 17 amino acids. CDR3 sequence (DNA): TGTGCCAGCAGTCCCTACTCTAGCGGGAGGGACCAAGAGACCCAGTACTTC. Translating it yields CASSPYSSGRDQETQYF.

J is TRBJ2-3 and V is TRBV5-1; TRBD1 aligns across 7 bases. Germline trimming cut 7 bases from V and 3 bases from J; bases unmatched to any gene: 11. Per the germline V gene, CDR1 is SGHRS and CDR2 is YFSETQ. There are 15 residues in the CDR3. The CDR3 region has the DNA TGCGCCAGCTCGAGGGACAGTGGACCAACAGATACGCAGTATTTT. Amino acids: CASSRDSGPTDTQYF.

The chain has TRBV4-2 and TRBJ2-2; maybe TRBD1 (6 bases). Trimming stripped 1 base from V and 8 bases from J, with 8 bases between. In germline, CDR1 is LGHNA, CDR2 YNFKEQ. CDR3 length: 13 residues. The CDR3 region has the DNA TGTGCCAGCAGCCAAGTGGGGACAGGGGAGCTGTTTTTT. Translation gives CASSQVGTGELFF.

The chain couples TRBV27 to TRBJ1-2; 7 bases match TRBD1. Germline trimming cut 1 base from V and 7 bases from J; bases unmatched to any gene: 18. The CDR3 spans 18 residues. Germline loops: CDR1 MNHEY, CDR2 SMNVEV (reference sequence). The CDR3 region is CASSLFPLLPDRVIGYTF. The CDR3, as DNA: TGTGCCAGCAGTTTATTCCCCCTACTACCCGACAGGGTTATTGGCTACACCTTC.

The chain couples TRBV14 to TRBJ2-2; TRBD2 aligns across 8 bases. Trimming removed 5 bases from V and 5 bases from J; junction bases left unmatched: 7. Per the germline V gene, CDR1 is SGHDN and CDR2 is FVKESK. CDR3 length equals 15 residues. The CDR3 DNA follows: TGTGCCAGCAGCGGCGGGGGGTCTAGAACCGGGGAGCTGTTTTTT. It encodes CASSGGGSRTGELFF. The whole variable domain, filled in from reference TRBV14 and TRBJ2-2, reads EAGVTQFPSHSVIEKGQTVTLRCDPISGHDNLYWYRRVMGKEIKFLLHFVKESKQDESGMPNNRFLAERTGGTYSTLKVQPAELEDSGVYFCASSGGGSRTGELFFGEGSRLTVL.

CDR3 sequence reads: CASSFRQARMNEKLFF. The CDR3 DNA reads TGTGCCAGCAGCTTTCGACAGGCTCGGATGAATGAAAAACTGTTTTTT. The V and J genes are TRBV11-2 and TRBJ1-4; possibly TRBD1 for D (6 bases). Trimming pared 3 bases from V and 5 bases from J, leaving 16 bases between. The CDR3 totals 16 residues. The germline CDR1 and CDR2 sequences are SGHAT and FQNNGV.

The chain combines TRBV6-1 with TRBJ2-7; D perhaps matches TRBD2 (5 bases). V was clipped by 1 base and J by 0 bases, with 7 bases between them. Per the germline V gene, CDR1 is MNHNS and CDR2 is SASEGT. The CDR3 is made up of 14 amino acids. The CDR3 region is CASSEVGLSYEQYF. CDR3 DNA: TGTGCCAGCAGTGAAGTCGGACTCTCCTACGAGCAGTACTTC.

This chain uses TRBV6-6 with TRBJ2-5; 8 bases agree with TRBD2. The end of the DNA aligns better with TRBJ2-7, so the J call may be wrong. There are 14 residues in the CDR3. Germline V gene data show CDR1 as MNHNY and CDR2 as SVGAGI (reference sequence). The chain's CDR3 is CASRISGNSYEQYF. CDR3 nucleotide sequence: TGTGCCAGCAGGATTAGCGGGAACTCCTACGAGCAGTACTTC.

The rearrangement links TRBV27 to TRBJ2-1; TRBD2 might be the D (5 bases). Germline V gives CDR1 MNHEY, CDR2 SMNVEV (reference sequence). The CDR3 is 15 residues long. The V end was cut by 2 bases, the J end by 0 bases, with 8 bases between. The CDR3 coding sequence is TGTGCCAGCAGTTTAACTAGTGGCTCCTACAATGAGCAGTTCTTC. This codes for CASSLTSGSYNEQFF.

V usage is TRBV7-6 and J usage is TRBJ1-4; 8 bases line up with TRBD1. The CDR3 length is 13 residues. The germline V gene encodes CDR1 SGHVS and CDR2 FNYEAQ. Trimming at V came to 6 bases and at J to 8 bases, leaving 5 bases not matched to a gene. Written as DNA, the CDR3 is TGTGCCAGCAGTCAGGGGGCTTTAGAAAAACTGTTTTTT. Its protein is CASSQGALEKLFF.

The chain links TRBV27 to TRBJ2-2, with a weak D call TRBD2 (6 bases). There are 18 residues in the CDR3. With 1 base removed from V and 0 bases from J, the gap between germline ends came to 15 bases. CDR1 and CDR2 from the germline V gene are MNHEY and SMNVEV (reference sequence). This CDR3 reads CASSLLGSGGTNTGELFF. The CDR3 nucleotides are TGTGCCAGCAGTTTATTGGGTTCCGGCGGGACGAACACCGGGGAGCTGTTTTTT.

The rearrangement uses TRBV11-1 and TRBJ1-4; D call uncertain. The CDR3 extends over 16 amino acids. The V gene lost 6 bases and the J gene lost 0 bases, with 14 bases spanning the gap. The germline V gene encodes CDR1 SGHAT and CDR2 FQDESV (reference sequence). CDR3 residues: CASSLPSAATNEKLFF. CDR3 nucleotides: TGTGCCAGCAGTCTTCCTTCAGCGGCAACTAATGAAAAACTGTTTTTT.

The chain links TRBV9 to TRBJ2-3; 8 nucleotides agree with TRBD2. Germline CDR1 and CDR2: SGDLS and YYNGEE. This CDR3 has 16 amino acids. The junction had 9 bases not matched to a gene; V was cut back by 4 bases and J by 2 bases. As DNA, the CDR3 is TGTGCCAGCAGCACCGAAACTAGCGGCGCCACAGATACGCAGTATTTT. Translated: CASSTETSGATDTQYF.

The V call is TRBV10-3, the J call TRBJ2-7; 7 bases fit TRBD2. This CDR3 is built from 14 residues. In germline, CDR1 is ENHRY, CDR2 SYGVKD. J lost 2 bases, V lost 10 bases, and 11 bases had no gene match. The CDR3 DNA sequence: TGTGCCACCTTGGGGGGGACGGGGGCCTACGAGCAGTACTTC. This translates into CATLGGTGAYEQYF.